This T cell receptor (beta chain) was observed in a study of T cell repertoires in cytomegalovirus infection. Overall study: In public TCR beta signatures, there were indications of both CMV infection and matching HLA type. General study results and limits: Cumulative frequency of public TCR beta families picked out carriers of CMV plus the relevant HLA. Predominance within the ex vivo response was attributable to HLA-C-restricted CMV-specific TCR beta clonotypes.

Germline CDR1 reads SGHVS; CDR2 reads FQNEAQ. This CDR3 has 12 amino acids. Trimming removed 8 bases at V and 8 bases at J, with 13 bases between. This clonotype was seen many times. Its cognate antigen is unknown. TCRdb re-called the reads through MiXCR, storing one row per CDR3 protein. The table has 200,000 to 300,000 distinct CDR3 sequences, roughly 15% seen once; the top ten hold around 8.7%. Sequenced material: PBMCs. The source is a human donor in good health (CMV status not recorded). Some clones in this sample may be carry-over from other donors' samples. The chain links TRBV7-8 to TRBJ2-1; D gene ambiguous. Written as DNA, the CDR3 is TGTGCCAGCGGAGAAGGTGGGGATGAGCAGTTCTTC. Residues: CASGEGGDEQFF.